This TCR beta chain was captured by sequencing in a study of blood T cells in healthy people across ages. The overall study: Capture via template switching afforded approximately one barcoded beta molecule per two T cells.

The authors extracted at least 6 micrograms of total RNA per sample. The CDR3 totals 15 residues. Germline loops: CDR1 SGDLS, CDR2 YYNGEE. V lost 0 bases to trimming and J lost 9 bases; unmatched junction nucleotides: 5. A second PCR, run for roughly 6 to 11 cycles, used a sample-barcoded 5' primer plus a J-beta primer mix. The authors tagged each cDNA molecule using a template-switch adaptor with 12 random nucleotides. MiXCR, run by TCRdb on the 5' RACE reads, gives a single entry per CDR3 protein. Of over 950,000 distinct CDR3 sequences detected, 35% to 45% appear once; the ten largest clones hold around 13%. The table lists this clonotype with a few counts.

The rearrangement joins TRBV9 to TRBJ1-6; TRBD1 matches 8 bases. The receptor was derived from a man younger than 30 in good health. The sequencing sample was made of blood. CDR3 sequence: CASSVAGQGVSPLHF. CDR3 in DNA: TGTGCCAGCAGCGTAGCTGGACAGGGAGTTTCACCCCTCCACTTT.